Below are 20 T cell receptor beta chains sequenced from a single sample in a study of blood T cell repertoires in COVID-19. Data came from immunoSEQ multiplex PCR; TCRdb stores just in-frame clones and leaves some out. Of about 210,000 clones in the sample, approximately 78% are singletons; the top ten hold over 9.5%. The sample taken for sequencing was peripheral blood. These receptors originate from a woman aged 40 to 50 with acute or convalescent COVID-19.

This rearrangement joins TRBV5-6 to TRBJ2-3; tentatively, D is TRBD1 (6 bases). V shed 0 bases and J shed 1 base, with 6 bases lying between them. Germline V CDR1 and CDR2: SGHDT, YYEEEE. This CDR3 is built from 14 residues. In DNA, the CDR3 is TGTGCCAGCAGCTTGGACAGGGGCACAGATACGCAGTATTTT. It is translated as CASSLDRGTDTQYF.

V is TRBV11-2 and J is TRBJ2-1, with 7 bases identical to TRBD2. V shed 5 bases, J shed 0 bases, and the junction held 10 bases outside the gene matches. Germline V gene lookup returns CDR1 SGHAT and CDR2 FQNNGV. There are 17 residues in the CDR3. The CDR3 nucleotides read TGTGCCAGCAGCCCACGGGCGGGGGTCCACTCCTACAATGAGCAGTTCTTC. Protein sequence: CASSPRAGVHSYNEQFF.

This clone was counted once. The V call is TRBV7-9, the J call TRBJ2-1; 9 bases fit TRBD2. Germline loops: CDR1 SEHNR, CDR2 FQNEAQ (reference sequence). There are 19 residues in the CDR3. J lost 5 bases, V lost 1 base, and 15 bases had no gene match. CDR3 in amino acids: CASSLGVAGVSPRNNEQFF. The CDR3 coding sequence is TGTGCCAGCAGCTTAGGGGTAGCGGGAGTATCCCCCAGGAACAATGAGCAGTTCTTC.

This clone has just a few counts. CDR3 sequence reads: CASGATYEQYF. CDR3 sequence (DNA): TGTGCTAGTGGGGCCACCTACGAGCAGTACTTC. The chain is built from TRBV12-5 and TRBJ2-7, with no clear D. Looked up from germline, CDR1 is LGHNT and CDR2 is FRNRAP. CDR3 size: 11 residues. Trimming removed 6 bases from V and 2 bases from J, with 5 bases in between.

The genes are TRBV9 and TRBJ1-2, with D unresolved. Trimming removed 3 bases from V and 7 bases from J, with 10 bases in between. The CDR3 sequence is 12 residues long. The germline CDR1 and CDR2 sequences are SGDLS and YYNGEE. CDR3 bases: TGTGCCAGCAGCGCAACTCGAGTTGGCTACACCTTC. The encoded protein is CASSATRVGYTF.

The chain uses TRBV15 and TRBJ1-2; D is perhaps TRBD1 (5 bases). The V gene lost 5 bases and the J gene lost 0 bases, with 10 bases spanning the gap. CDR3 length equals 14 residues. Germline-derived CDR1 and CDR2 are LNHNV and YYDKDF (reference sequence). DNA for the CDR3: TGTGCCACCAGCTGGGGGGGGACTAACTATGGCTACACCTTC. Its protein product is CATSWGGTNYGYTF.

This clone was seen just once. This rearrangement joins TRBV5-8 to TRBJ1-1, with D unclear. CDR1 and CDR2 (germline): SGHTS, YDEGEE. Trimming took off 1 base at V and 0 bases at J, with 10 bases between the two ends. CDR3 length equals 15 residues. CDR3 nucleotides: TGTGCCAGCAGCTTGAGTGGAGGGTTGAACACTGAAGCTTTCTTT. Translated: CASSLSGGLNTEAFF. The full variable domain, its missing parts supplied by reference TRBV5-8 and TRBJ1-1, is EAGVTQSPTHLIKTRGQQATLRCSPISGHTSVYWYQQALGLGLQFLLWYDEGEERNRGNFPPRFSGRQFPNYSSELNVNALELEDSALYLCASSLSGGLNTEAFFGQGTRLTVV.

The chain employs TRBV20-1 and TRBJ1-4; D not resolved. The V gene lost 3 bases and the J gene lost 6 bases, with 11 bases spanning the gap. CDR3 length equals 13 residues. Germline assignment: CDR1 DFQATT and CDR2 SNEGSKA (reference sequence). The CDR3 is CSASQVEDEKLFF. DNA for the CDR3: TGCAGTGCTAGTCAGGTGGAGGATGAAAAACTGTTTTTT.

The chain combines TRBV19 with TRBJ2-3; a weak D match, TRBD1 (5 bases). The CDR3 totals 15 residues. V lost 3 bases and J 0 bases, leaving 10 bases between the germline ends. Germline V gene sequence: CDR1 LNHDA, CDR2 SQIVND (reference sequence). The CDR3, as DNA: TGTGCCAGTAGTATGCCAGGGATCAGCACAGATACGCAGTATTTT. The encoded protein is CASSMPGISTDTQYF.

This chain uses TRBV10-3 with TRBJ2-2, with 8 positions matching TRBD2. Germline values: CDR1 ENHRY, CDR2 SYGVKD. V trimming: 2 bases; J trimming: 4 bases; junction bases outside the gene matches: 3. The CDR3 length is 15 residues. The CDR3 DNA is TGTGCCATCAGTGAGACTAGCGGAACCACCGGGGAGCTGTTTTTT. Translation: CAISETSGTTGELFF.

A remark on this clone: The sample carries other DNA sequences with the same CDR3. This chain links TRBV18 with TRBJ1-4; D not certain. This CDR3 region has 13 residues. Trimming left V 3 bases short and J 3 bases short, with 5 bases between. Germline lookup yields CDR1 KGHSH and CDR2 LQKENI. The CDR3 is CASSPRPNEKLFF. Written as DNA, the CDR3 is TGTGCCAGCTCACCGCGCCCTAATGAAAAACTGTTTTTT.

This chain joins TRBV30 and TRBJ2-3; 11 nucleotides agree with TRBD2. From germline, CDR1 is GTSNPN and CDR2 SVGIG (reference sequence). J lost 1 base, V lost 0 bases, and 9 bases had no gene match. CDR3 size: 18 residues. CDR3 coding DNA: TGTGCCTGGAGTGTACCCAAGGCTAGCGGGGGGCGCACAGATACGCAGTATTTT. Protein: CAWSVPKASGGRTDTQYF. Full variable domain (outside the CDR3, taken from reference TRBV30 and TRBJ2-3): SQTIHQWPATLVQPVGSPLSLECTVEGTSNPNLYWYRQAAGRGLQLLFYSVGIGQISSEVPQNLSASRPQDRQFILSSKKLLLSDSGFYLCAWSVPKASGGRTDTQYFGPGTRLTVL.

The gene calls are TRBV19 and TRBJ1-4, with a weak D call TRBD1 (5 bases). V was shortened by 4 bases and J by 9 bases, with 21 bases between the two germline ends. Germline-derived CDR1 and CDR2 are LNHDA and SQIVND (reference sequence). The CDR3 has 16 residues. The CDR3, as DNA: TGTGCCAGTAGTAGTTCAGGGTTTCTTGTGTCGAAAAAACTGTTTTTT. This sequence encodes CASSSSGFLVSKKLFF.

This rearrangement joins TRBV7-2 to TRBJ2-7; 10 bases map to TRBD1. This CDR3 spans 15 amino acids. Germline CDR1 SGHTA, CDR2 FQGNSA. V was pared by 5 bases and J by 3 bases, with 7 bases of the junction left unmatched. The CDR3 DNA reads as TGTGCCAGCAGCGTGGGACAGGGGTTCTTCTACGAGCAGTACTTC. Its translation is CASSVGQGFFYEQYF.

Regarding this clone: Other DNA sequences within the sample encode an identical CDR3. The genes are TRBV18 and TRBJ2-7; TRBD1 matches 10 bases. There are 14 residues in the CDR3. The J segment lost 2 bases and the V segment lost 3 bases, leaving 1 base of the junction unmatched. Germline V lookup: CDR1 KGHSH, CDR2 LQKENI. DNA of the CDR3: TGTGCCAGCTCACCCGGGACAGGGGCCTACGAGCAGTACTTC. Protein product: CASSPGTGAYEQYF.

The DNA for the CDR3 is TGTGCCAGCAGCTTCCGGGGAGCTCCTATTAGTTCACCCCTCCACTTT. This translates into CASSFRGAPISSPLHF. The gene calls are TRBV11-2 and TRBJ1-6; D not certain. The V gene lost 3 bases and the J gene lost 9 bases, with 18 bases spanning the gap. The CDR3 spans 16 residues. Germline V gene sequence: CDR1 SGHAT, CDR2 FQNNGV.

CDR3 amino acids: CASSYSEFQETQYF. DNA of the CDR3: TGTGCCAGCAGTTACAGTGAGTTTCAAGAGACCCAGTACTTC. The chain joins TRBV2 to TRBJ2-5; no reliable D call. Germline-derived CDR1 and CDR2 are SNHLY and FYNNEI. This CDR3 is built from 14 residues. The V gene lost 5 bases and the J gene lost 2 bases, with 12 bases spanning the gap.

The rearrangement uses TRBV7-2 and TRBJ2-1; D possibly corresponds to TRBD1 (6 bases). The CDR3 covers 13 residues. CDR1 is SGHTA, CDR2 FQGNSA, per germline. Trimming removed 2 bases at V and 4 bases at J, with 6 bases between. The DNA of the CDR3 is TGTGCCAGCAGCTTAACAGGGTACAATGAGCAGTTCTTC. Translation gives CASSLTGYNEQFF.

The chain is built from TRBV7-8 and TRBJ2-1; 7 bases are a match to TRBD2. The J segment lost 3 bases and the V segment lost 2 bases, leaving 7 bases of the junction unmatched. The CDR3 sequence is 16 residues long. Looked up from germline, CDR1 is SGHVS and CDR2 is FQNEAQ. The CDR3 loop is CASSLLRGIVYNEQFF. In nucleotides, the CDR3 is TGTGCCAGCAGCTTATTGCGGGGGATCGTCTACAATGAGCAGTTCTTC.

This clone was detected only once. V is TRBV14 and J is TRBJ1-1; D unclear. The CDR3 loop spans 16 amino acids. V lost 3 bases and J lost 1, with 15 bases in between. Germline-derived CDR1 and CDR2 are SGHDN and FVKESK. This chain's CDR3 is CASSQGRYKANTEAFF. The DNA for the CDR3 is TGTGCCAGCAGCCAGGGGAGGTATAAGGCGAACACTGAAGCTTTCTTT.